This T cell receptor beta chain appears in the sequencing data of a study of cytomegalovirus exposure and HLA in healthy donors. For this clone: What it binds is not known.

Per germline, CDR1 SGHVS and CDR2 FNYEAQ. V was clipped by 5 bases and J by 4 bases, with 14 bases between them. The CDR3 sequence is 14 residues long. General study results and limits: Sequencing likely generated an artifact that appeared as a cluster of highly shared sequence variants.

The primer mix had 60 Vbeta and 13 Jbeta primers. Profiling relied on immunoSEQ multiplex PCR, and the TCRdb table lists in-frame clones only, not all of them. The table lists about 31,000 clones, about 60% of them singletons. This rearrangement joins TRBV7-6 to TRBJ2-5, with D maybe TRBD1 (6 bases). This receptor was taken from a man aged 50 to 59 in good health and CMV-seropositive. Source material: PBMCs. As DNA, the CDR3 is TGTGCCAGCAGCCTCCATACAGGGCGAGAGACCCAGTACTTC. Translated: CASSLHTGRETQYF.